According to its frequency, the clone carrying this TCR beta chain is medium-sized. Its antigen remains unknown. One tube held mixed TRB-A and TRB-B primer pools for touch-down PCR. No DNA is given; TCRdb re-called the multiplex PCR reads and lists each CDR3 protein once. This sample contains 4,000 to 6,500 distinct CDR3 sequences. The record originates from a study of T cell clusters in autoimmune cytopenias. From germline, CDR1 is MNHEY and CDR2 SVGAGI. CDR3 length: 14 residues. Approximately 36,000 genome equivalents of blood DNA were amplified for TRB. Study results and limitations: TRB repertoire shifts in secondary cytopenia and chronic lymphocytic leukemia mostly reflected lymphoma, not autoimmunity.

The chain is built from TRBV6-5 and TRBJ1-2; the TCRdb D gene call, TRBD1, has no DNA to confirm it. This receptor was obtained from a human donor with an autoimmune cytopenia or autoimmune hepatitis (not recorded which). Sequenced material: peripheral blood. CDR3: CASSSRSGNYGYTF.